Listed here are 32 T cell receptor beta chains from one sample, sequenced in a study of T cell responses to AZD1222 COVID-19 vaccine. TCRdb's copy holds only in-frame clones and misses some; the assay was immunoSEQ multiplex PCR. The sample records about 130,000 clones, approximately 94% being singletons. Sequencing used peripheral blood, obtained on day 0 of AZD1222 vaccination. These receptors all stem from an adult in good health.

The V gene is TRBV27, the J gene TRBJ2-7, with D possibly TRBD2 on 6 matching bases. Germline V gene lookup returns CDR1 MNHEY and CDR2 SMNVEV (reference sequence). The length of the CDR3 is 17 residues. V was clipped by 5 bases and J by 1 base, with 21 bases between them. The CDR3: CASSRQTLAPSSYEQYF. The CDR3, as DNA: TGTGCCAGCAGTAGACAGACCCTAGCGCCCAGTTCCTACGAGCAGTACTTC.

CDR3: CASSPRATSGSSEQYF. The CDR3 bases are TGTGCCAGCAGCCCCCGAGCTACTAGCGGGAGTTCCGAGCAGTACTTC. The chain uses TRBV7-2 and TRBJ2-7; TRBD2 matches 11 bases. This CDR3 contains 16 residues. Germline CDR1 SGHTA, CDR2 FQGNSA. J lost 6 bases, V lost 5 bases, and 12 bases had no gene match.

The J gene is TRBJ2-5, the V gene TRBV27, with D tentatively TRBD1 or TRBD2 (5 bases each). CDR1 and CDR2 from the germline V gene are MNHEY and SMNVEV (reference sequence). V was pared by 6 bases and J by 9 bases, with 26 bases between. CDR3 size: 16 residues. DNA of the CDR3: TGTGCCAGCAGCGGATTGCCGGGACCAGTTGATAGGGCCCAGTACTTC. Translation: CASSGLPGPVDRAQYF.

The chain has TRBV18 and TRBJ2-5; D may be TRBD1 (5 bases). The germline gives CDR1 KGHSH, CDR2 LQKENI. Deletions cut 2 bases from V and 3 bases from J, with 7 bases between. The length of the CDR3 is 13 residues. CDR3 nucleotides: TGTGCCAGCTCACCAGAACAGGAAGAGACCCAGTACTTC. This sequence encodes CASSPEQEETQYF. Full variable domain (missing parts from reference TRBV18 and TRBJ2-5): NAGVMQNPRHLVRRRGQEARLRCSPMKGHSHVYWYRQLPEEGLKFMVYLQKENIIDESGMPKERFSAEFPKEGPSILRIQQVVRGDSAAYFCASSPEQEETQYFGPGTRLLVL.

The V and J genes are TRBV6-5 and TRBJ1-1, with unresolved D. Trimming stripped 5 bases from V and 1 base from J, with 14 bases between. The germline V gene has CDR1 MNHEY and CDR2 SVGAGI. CDR3 length equals 15 residues. This CDR3 reads CASSPSALGNTEAFF. CDR3 nucleotides: TGTGCCAGCAGTCCATCGGCACTTGGGAACACTGAAGCTTTCTTT.

The chain is built from TRBV28 and TRBJ1-6; D is possibly TRBD1 (6 bases). This CDR3 is built from 13 residues. Germline V gene lookup returns CDR1 MDHEN and CDR2 SYDVKM. V lost 3 bases and J 10 bases, leaving 10 bases between the germline ends. CDR3 nucleotide sequence: TGTGCCAGCAGTTTCAGGGGCGAGTCACCCCTCCACTTT. It is translated as CASSFRGESPLHF.

This clone has just one count. The rearrangement joins TRBV6-2 or TRBV6-3 to TRBJ2-7, with 7 positions matching TRBD1. The CDR3 loop spans 17 amino acids. Germline CDR1 reads MNHEY; CDR2 reads SVGEGT. Losses at the gene ends were 0 bases for V and 3 bases for J; bases not matched to a gene: 11. CDR3 bases: TGTGCCAGCAGTTACTCCAGTACAGGGGTCGTCGACTACGAGCAGTACTTC. Protein product: CASSYSSTGVVDYEQYF.

This clone occurred a few times. The chain uses TRBV10-2 and TRBJ1-2; a possible D gene is TRBD1 (5 bases). This CDR3 has 13 amino acids. Looked up from germline, CDR1 is WSHSY and CDR2 is SAAADI. Trimming took 3 bases from V and 5 from J, leaving 10 bases between them. In DNA form, the CDR3 reads TGCGCCAGCAGTGAACCGACAGCATATGGCTACACCTTC. This sequence encodes CASSEPTAYGYTF.

This chain links TRBV4-1 with TRBJ2-6; TRBD2 matches at 9 bases. Germline-derived CDR1 and CDR2 are MGHRA and YSYEKL. The CDR3 is 18 amino acids. V dropped 1 base and J dropped 3; count of bases not matched to a gene: 7. The DNA for the CDR3 is TGCGCCAGCAGCCAAGGGTGGCGGGAGGGCCGTGGGGCCAACGTCCTGACTTTC. Translating gives CASSQGWREGRGANVLTF.

This rearrangement joins TRBV9 to TRBJ2-7, with 8 bases identical to TRBD2. Looked up from germline, CDR1 is SGDLS and CDR2 is YYNGEE. V was pared by 8 bases and J by 6 bases, with 7 bases of the junction left unmatched. CDR3 length: 12 residues. The DNA of the CDR3 is TGTGCCAGGAGGACTAGCAGGCGCGAGCAGTACTTC. Its protein is CARRTSRREQYF.

The chain uses TRBV19 and TRBJ1-5; 7 bases are shared with TRBD1. CDR3 length: 18 amino acids. Germline V gene data show CDR1 as LNHDA and CDR2 as SQIVND (reference sequence). Trimming took 1 base from V and 3 from J; bases not matched to a gene: 12. This chain's CDR3 is CASSIGAMRGRANQPQHF. DNA for the CDR3: TGTGCCAGTAGTATAGGGGCGATGAGGGGGCGGGCCAATCAGCCCCAGCATTTT.

V and J are TRBV6-5 and TRBJ1-5; weak D call: TRBD1 (5 bases). Trimming shortened V by 10 bases and J by 7 bases, and 20 bases separated the two germline ends. In germline, CDR1 is MNHEY, CDR2 SVGAGI. The CDR3 spans 14 residues. CDR3 in amino acids: CATTIQGSGQPQHF. Here the CDR3 DNA reads TGTGCCACCACAATCCAGGGTTCGGGACAGCCCCAGCATTTT.

V gene TRBV14 combines with J gene TRBJ1-5; 8 nucleotides match TRBD1. This CDR3 region has 14 residues. Germline V gives CDR1 SGHDN, CDR2 FVKESK. Trimming at V came to 9 bases and at J to 5 bases, leaving 9 bases not matched to a gene. The CDR3 DNA reads TGTGCCAGGAAAGCGACAGGGGAGGATCAGCCCCAGCATTTT. Encoded protein: CARKATGEDQPQHF.

The chain uses TRBV5-1 and TRBJ1-3; weak D call: TRBD1 (6 bases). The CDR3 totals 16 residues. The ends were cut back, 1 base at V and 0 bases at J, with 11 bases in the middle. The germline V gene has CDR1 SGHRS and CDR2 YFSETQ. This CDR3 reads CASSLTTGASGNTIYF. The CDR3 region has the DNA TGCGCCAGCAGCTTGACAACGGGGGCCTCTGGAAACACCATATATTTT.

This clone showed up just a few times. The chain recombines TRBV6-5 with TRBJ1-2, with 8 bases aligning to TRBD1. The V gene end was trimmed by 5 bases and the J gene end by 5 bases; junction bases not matched to a gene: 10. This CDR3 comprises 15 residues. Germline CDR1 MNHEY, CDR2 SVGAGI. The DNA for the CDR3 is TGTGCCAGCAGTAACCCACAGGGGGTTAAGTATGGCTACACCTTC. Amino acid sequence: CASSNPQGVKYGYTF.

V usage is TRBV5-6 and J usage is TRBJ1-1, with D perhaps TRBD1 (5 bases). CDR1 is SGHDT, CDR2 YYEEEE, per germline. Deletions cut 0 bases from V and 9 bases from J, with 9 bases between. This CDR3 has 12 amino acids. The CDR3 loop reads CASSLVGTKAFF. The CDR3 DNA is TGTGCCAGCAGCTTGGTCGGGACTAAAGCTTTCTTT.

This sequence joins TRBV21-1 and TRBJ1-3; the D segment call TRBD1 is taken from the table without a DNA check. TRBV21-1 is an annotated pseudogene. The CDR3 has 16 residues. The CDR3 DNA reads as TGTGCCAGCAGCCCGCCAGGAACGTACTCTGGAAACACCATATATTTT. It translates to CASSPPGTYSGNTIYF.

This sequence joins TRBV30 and TRBJ2-7; D is uncertain. The germline V gene encodes CDR1 GTSNPN and CDR2 SVGIG (reference sequence). The CDR3 is 13 residues long. Trimming took off 0 bases at V and 4 bases at J, with 10 bases between the two ends. CDR3 in DNA: TGTGCCTGGAGTGTTCGTACAGCTTACGAGCAGTACTTC. Protein sequence: CAWSVRTAYEQYF.

The V gene is TRBV7-8, the J gene TRBJ2-7; unclear D gene. Germline CDR1 and CDR2: SGHVS and FQNEAQ. The V and J ends lost 0 bases and 6 bases respectively, with 12 bases between them. There are 14 residues in the CDR3. The DNA for the CDR3 is TGTGCCAGCAGCTTAGCTTCTCGGACCGGCGAGCAGTACTTC. This codes for CASSLASRTGEQYF.

This clone occurred once. The rearrangement joins TRBV10-3 to TRBJ2-3; 12 bases are shared with TRBD2. In germline, CDR1 is ENHRY, CDR2 SYGVKD. The CDR3 length is 15 residues. V lost 6 bases, J lost 5 bases, and 6 bases stayed unmatched. The CDR3 is CAISRLAGVVDTQYF. Here the CDR3 DNA reads TGTGCCATCAGCCGACTAGCGGGAGTGGTAGATACGCAGTATTTT.

The chain links TRBV7-9 to TRBJ1-2; 12 positions match TRBD1. Trimming removed 5 bases from V and 7 bases from J; junction bases left unmatched: 8. From germline, CDR1 is SEHNR and CDR2 FQNEAQ (reference sequence). This CDR3 region has 15 residues. CDR3 nucleotides: TGTGCCAGCAGCCCAATGGGACAGGGGGCTTCTGGCTACACCTTC. The encoded protein is CASSPMGQGASGYTF.

A remark on this clone: Other DNA sequences in the same sample also yield this CDR3. V usage is TRBV20-1 and J usage is TRBJ1-2; D uncertain. This CDR3 comprises 11 residues. V was cut by 0 bases and J by 8 bases, with 7 bases left in between. Germline V gene sequence: CDR1 DFQATT, CDR2 SNEGSKA (reference sequence). As DNA, the CDR3 is TGCAGTGCTAGAGATGGACGGGGCTACACCTTC. As protein: CSARDGRGYTF.

V usage is TRBV6-5 and J usage is TRBJ2-3; D is unresolved. CDR1 MNHEY and CDR2 SVGAGI come from the germline V gene. This CDR3 is 14 amino acids long. V dropped 7 bases and J dropped 0 bases, with 11 bases sitting between them. CDR3 amino acids: CASKSDPSTDTQYF. The DNA of the CDR3 is TGTGCCAGCAAAAGTGACCCTAGCACAGATACGCAGTATTTT.

The chain employs TRBV6-5 and TRBJ1-5; D is ambiguous. The germline V and J ends were trimmed by 8 bases and 7 bases, with 15 bases remaining between them. The germline gives CDR1 MNHEY, CDR2 SVGAGI. The CDR3 contains 13 residues. This CDR3 is CASSVWGGQPQHF. The CDR3 DNA reads TGTGCCAGCTCGGTATGGGGAGGACAGCCCCAGCATTTT.

The table lists this clone with a count of one. This sequence joins TRBV29-1 and TRBJ1-1, with D possibly TRBD1 on 5 matching bases. Trimming removed 3 bases from V and 0 bases from J, with 8 bases in between. Germline assignment: CDR1 SQVTM and CDR2 ANQGSEA. The CDR3 runs to 13 residues. The CDR3: CSVDGTVNTEAFF. The CDR3 nucleotides read TGCAGCGTTGATGGGACGGTGAACACTGAAGCTTTCTTT. Full variable domain (rest looked up from reference TRBV29-1 and TRBJ1-1): SAVISQKPSRDICQRGTSLTIQCQVDSQVTMMFWYRQQPGQSLTLIATANQGSEATYESGFVIDKFPISRPNLTFSTLTVSNMSPEDSSIYLCSVDGTVNTEAFFGQGTRLTVV.

The chain employs TRBV5-1 and TRBJ2-3; 9 nucleotides align to TRBD2. CDR1 and CDR2 (germline): SGHRS, YFSETQ. The CDR3 runs to 16 residues. The V and J ends lost 2 bases and 4 bases, in that order; junction bases with no gene match: 8. CDR3 residues: CASSLKISGSADTQYF. The DNA of the CDR3 is TGCGCCAGCAGCTTAAAGATTAGCGGGAGCGCAGATACGCAGTATTTT.

This sequence joins TRBV5-5 and TRBJ2-1; 9 nucleotides agree with TRBD2. V shed 0 bases, J shed 3 bases, and the junction held 13 bases outside the gene matches. Looked up from germline, CDR1 is SGHKS and CDR2 is YYEKEE (reference sequence). CDR3 size: 19 residues. The CDR3 sequence is CASSLVTSGGRAFYNEQFF. The CDR3 DNA reads as TGTGCCAGCAGCTTGGTGACTTCGGGCGGGAGGGCCTTCTACAATGAGCAGTTCTTC.

This clone was observed once. The J gene is TRBJ1-2, the V gene TRBV30; D remains unclear. Germline-derived CDR1 and CDR2 are GTSNPN and SVGIG (reference sequence). V dropped 3 bases and J dropped 4 bases, with 12 bases sitting between them. CDR3 length: 13 amino acids. CDR3 DNA: TGTGCCTGGAGCCGGGGTAGGGCCTATGGCTACACCTTC. Protein: CAWSRGRAYGYTF.

The chain has TRBV6-5 and TRBJ1-1; D unresolved. This CDR3 is built from 13 residues. Per the germline V gene, CDR1 is MNHEY and CDR2 is SVGAGI. V was pared by 7 bases and J by 0 bases, with 9 bases between. Written as DNA, the CDR3 is TGTGCCAGCACACCCTTCATGAACACTGAAGCTTTCTTT. It is translated as CASTPFMNTEAFF.

This clone was seen once. V and J are TRBV18 and TRBJ1-1, with TRBD1 as a possible D gene (6 bases). V was trimmed by 1 base and J by 6 bases, leaving 18 bases between them. Germline CDR1 and CDR2: KGHSH and LQKENI. There are 16 residues in the CDR3. CDR3 protein: CASSPLDNRAGAEAFF. The CDR3 DNA sequence: TGTGCCAGCTCACCACTCGACAACAGGGCGGGCGCTGAAGCTTTCTTT.

The rearrangement uses TRBV19 and TRBJ1-2; TRBD1 agrees at 9 bases. This CDR3 has 15 residues. The junction had 9 bases not matched to a gene; V was cut back by 7 bases and J by 3 bases. The germline V gene encodes CDR1 LNHDA and CDR2 SQIVND (reference sequence). CDR3 bases: TGTGCCAGTACCGAAACGGGACAGGGATACTATGGCTACACCTTC. Translating gives CASTETGQGYYGYTF.

This chain connects TRBV30 to TRBJ2-1; maybe TRBD1 (6 bases). The V gene lost 5 bases and the J gene lost 7 bases, with 15 bases spanning the gap. In germline, CDR1 is GTSNPN, CDR2 SVGIG (reference sequence). This CDR3 is built from 13 residues. CDR3 nucleotide sequence: TGTGCCTGGTCGCAGGGGCAGACAAATGAGCAGTTCTTC. It codes for CAWSQGQTNEQFF.